These 15 T cell receptor beta chains came from one sample sequenced in a study of beta chain features in type 1 diabetes. General study findings and limits: Among all four CD4+ subsets, Type 1 diabetes patients had TCRB CDR3s that were moderately but significantly shorter.

The isolated RNA, all of it, was reverse transcribed, so expressed TCRB transcripts were what got sequenced. Produced via immunoSEQ multiplex PCR; TCRdb's table is partial and in-frame only. The table includes 150,000 to 200,000 clones, around 63% detected once. Antigens for these TCRs are unknown. Material for sequencing was naive CD4+ T cells from blood. These TCRs come from a man aged 25-45 years with type 1 diabetes.

The CDR3 DNA reads TGTGCCAGCAGTTCCGGGACAAGTGGTGGGACCCAGTACTTC. Translating gives CASSSGTSGGTQYF. J is TRBJ2-5 and V is TRBV28; D is perhaps TRBD1 (6 bases). Trimming removed 4 bases from V and 7 bases from J, with 16 bases in between. The CDR3 consists of 14 residues. Per germline, CDR1 MDHEN and CDR2 SYDVKM.

The rearrangement joins TRBV29-1 to TRBJ2-5, with D unresolved. Trimming removed 2 bases at V and 4 bases at J, with 8 bases between. The CDR3 has 12 residues. Per germline, CDR1 SQVTM and CDR2 ANQGSEA. The CDR3 here is CSVEQIGETQYF. CDR3 sequence (DNA): TGCAGCGTTGAACAGATCGGAGAGACCCAGTACTTC.

This clone has more than one count but fewer than ten. This chain links TRBV29-1 with TRBJ1-2; possible D gene TRBD1, 6 bases. The ends were cut back, 7 bases at V and 8 bases at J, with 20 bases in the middle. The CDR3 has 13 amino acids. The V gene's germline CDR1 is SQVTM and CDR2 ANQGSEA. The DNA of the CDR3 is TGCAGCGGGCTCACGGAGGGGGGAGGCGGCTACACCTTC. Its translation: CSGLTEGGGGYTF.

In this sample, this clone turned up once. The chain carries TRBV11-2 and TRBJ2-1; TRBD1 agrees at 7 bases. Trimming removed 2 bases from V and 10 bases from J; junction bases left unmatched: 5. The CDR3 is 13 amino acids. Germline-derived CDR1 and CDR2 are SGHAT and FQNNGV. The CDR3 spells CASSLHRDSEQFF. The CDR3 DNA reads TGTGCCAGCAGCTTACATCGGGACAGCGAGCAGTTCTTC.

The chain links TRBV29-1 to TRBJ2-7; a weak D match, TRBD2 (5 bases). The CDR3 has 14 residues. The V and J ends lost 5 bases and 0 bases respectively, with 14 bases between them. The V gene's germline CDR1 is SQVTM and CDR2 ANQGSEA. CDR3 loop: CSVTGGLSSYEQYF. The CDR3 region has the DNA TGCAGCGTTACCGGAGGACTGAGCTCCTACGAGCAGTACTTC.

J is TRBJ2-6 and V is TRBV11-2; D unclear. Trimming shortened V by 7 bases and J by 2 bases, and 6 bases separated the two germline ends. CDR1 is SGHAT, CDR2 FQNNGV, per germline. CDR3 size: 13 residues. CDR3 sequence reads: CASTLPGANVLTF. The CDR3, as DNA: TGTGCCAGCACCCTGCCTGGGGCCAACGTCCTGACTTTC.

This chain uses TRBV5-1 with TRBJ2-6; D gene uncertain. Germline CDR1 is SGHRS and CDR2 is YFSETQ. V was shortened by 0 bases and J by 3 bases, with 7 bases between the two germline ends. CDR3 length: 15 residues. CDR3 nucleotides: TGCGCCAGCAGCTTGGACCTAAGTGGGGCCAACGTCCTGACTTTC. Amino acids: CASSLDLSGANVLTF.

This sequence joins TRBV11-3 and TRBJ2-3, with D unresolved. V dropped 1 base and J dropped 2 bases, with 7 bases sitting between them. Per germline, CDR1 SGHNT and CDR2 YENEEA. The CDR3 runs 14 residues. The CDR3 loop reads CASSLALHTDTQYF. The DNA of the CDR3 is TGTGCCAGCAGCTTAGCACTGCACACAGATACGCAGTATTTT.

The chain couples TRBV5-1 to TRBJ2-7, with TRBD1 as a possible D gene (5 bases). The germline V gene has CDR1 SGHRS and CDR2 YFSETQ. The CDR3 length is 15 residues. Deletions cut 5 bases from V and 0 bases from J, with 15 bases between. CDR3 bases: TGCGCCAGCAGTTTCGACAGAATTACCTCCTACGAGCAGTACTTC. Translating it yields CASSFDRITSYEQYF.

The V call is TRBV5-1, the J call TRBJ2-5; possibly TRBD2 for D (5 bases). Germline V gene sequence: CDR1 SGHRS, CDR2 YFSETQ. V was pared by 3 bases and J by 0 bases, with 6 bases between. This CDR3 spans 13 amino acids. CDR3 DNA: TGCGCCAGCAGCTCTAGCTACCAAGAGACCCAGTACTTC. Its translation is CASSSSYQETQYF.

V gene TRBV7-2 combines with J gene TRBJ2-2; no reliable D call. Trimming removed 3 bases at V and 6 bases at J, with 11 bases between. Germline CDR1 is SGHTA and CDR2 is FQGNSA. This CDR3 has 14 amino acids. The CDR3 loop reads CASSFQWSPGELFF. In DNA form, the CDR3 reads TGTGCCAGCAGCTTCCAGTGGTCCCCCGGGGAGCTGTTTTTT.

J is TRBJ2-5 and V is TRBV2, with a weak D call TRBD1 (6 bases). The germline V and J ends were trimmed by 3 bases and 2 bases, with 16 bases remaining between them. Germline V gene sequence: CDR1 SNHLY, CDR2 FYNNEI. This CDR3 is 16 amino acids long. This CDR3 reads CASSDMDRQIQETQYF. The CDR3 region has the DNA TGTGCCAGCAGTGATATGGACAGACAAATTCAAGAGACCCAGTACTTC.

V usage is TRBV29-1 and J usage is TRBJ2-2, with D possibly matching TRBD2 (6 bases). Deletions cut 7 bases from V and 1 base from J, with 10 bases between. This CDR3 is built from 13 residues. Germline values: CDR1 SQVTM, CDR2 ANQGSEA. In DNA form, the CDR3 reads TGCAGCGGCCTGGGAGGGAACACCGGGGAGCTGTTTTTT. As protein: CSGLGGNTGELFF.

This clone was observed once. The chain has TRBV7-9 and TRBJ1-4; D unclear. Per germline, CDR1 SEHNR and CDR2 FQNEAQ (reference sequence). This CDR3 region has 15 residues. V was pared by 5 bases and J by 6 bases, with 16 bases between. CDR3 DNA: TGTGCCAGCAGCGTAGACGGACTAGGGTATGAAAAACTGTTTTTT. Its translation is CASSVDGLGYEKLFF.

This clone has a handful of counts. CDR3 loop: CASSPDRNYNEQFF. The CDR3 bases are TGTGCCAGCAGTCCTGACAGGAACTACAATGAGCAGTTCTTC. The chain links TRBV28 to TRBJ2-1, with a tentative D call TRBD1 (6 bases). V lost 5 bases, J lost 3 bases, and 11 bases lay in between. The length of the CDR3 is 14 residues. CDR1 is MDHEN, CDR2 SYDVKM, per germline.